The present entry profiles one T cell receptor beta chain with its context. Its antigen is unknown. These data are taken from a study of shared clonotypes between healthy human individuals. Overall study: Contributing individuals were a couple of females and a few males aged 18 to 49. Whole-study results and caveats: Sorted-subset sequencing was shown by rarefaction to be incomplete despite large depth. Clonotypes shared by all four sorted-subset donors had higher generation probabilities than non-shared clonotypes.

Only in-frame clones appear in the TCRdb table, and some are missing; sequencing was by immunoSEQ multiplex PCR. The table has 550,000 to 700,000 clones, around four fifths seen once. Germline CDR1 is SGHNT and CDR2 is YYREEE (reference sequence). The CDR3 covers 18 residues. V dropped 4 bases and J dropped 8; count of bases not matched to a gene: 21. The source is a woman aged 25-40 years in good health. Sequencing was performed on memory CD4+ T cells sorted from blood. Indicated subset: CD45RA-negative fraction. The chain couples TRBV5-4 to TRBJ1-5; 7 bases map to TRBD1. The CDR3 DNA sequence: TGTGCCAGCAGCGCGAGGCATGACAGGGCCCCCCTCAGGGAGCCCCAGCATTTT. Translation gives CASSARHDRAPLREPQHF.